One TCR beta chain is described in this entry. The sample comes from a study of blood T cell repertoires in COVID-19. The overall study: The origin of the acute and convalescent COVID-19 samples was the United States, Italy and Spain. From T cells, B-cell-depleted T cells, or PBMCs came the material, which was cDNA or gDNA.

As originally analysed: Reference gene primer amplification gave nucleated cell count estimates. Generated by immunoSEQ multiplex PCR, the TCRdb table keeps only in-frame clones and is missing some. The D gene and trimming were derived from the DNA, and the V and J assignments and clone size from that table. The sample holds around 320,000 clones, approximately 88% seen once. Trimming left V 6 bases short and J 5 bases short, with 14 bases between. The CDR3 covers 15 residues. Germline V gene lookup returns CDR1 KGHSH and CDR2 LQKENI. Sequencing input: peripheral blood. This clonotype was sampled from a woman aged 25 to 39 who had recovered from COVID-19. The chain is built from TRBV18 and TRBJ1-6, with unresolved D. The CDR3 sequence is CASSRSVANNSPLHF. In nucleotides, the CDR3 is TGTGCCAGCTCCCGATCCGTAGCAAATAATTCACCCCTCCACTTT.